This TCR beta chain was identified during a study of graft-versus-host responses after intestinal transplantation. Libraries were prepared by immunoSEQ multiplex PCR; TCRdb keeps only in-frame clonotypes and omits some of them. The repertoire holds 140,000 or so clones, with around 90% as singletons. Germline CDR1 GTSNPN, CDR2 SVGIG (reference sequence). The CDR3 spans 15 residues. V was pared by 1 base and J by 1 base, with 2 bases of the junction left unmatched. Of note for this clone: No antigen is known for it.

The chain has TRBV30 and TRBJ1-3; TRBD1 agrees at 9 bases. Sequencing used unstimulated CD4+ T cells sorted from spleen or lymph node cells, obtained before intestinal transplant. This receptor was taken from a human donor who received an intestinal transplant. The CDR3 region has the DNA TGTGCCTGGAGTGCGGGGACAGGGTCTGGAAACACCATATATTTT. This codes for CAWSAGTGSGNTIYF. The variable domain in full, completed from reference TRBV30 and TRBJ1-3, reads SQTIHQWPATLVQPVGSPLSLECTVEGTSNPNLYWYRQAAGRGLQLLFYSVGIGQISSEVPQNLSASRPQDRQFILSSKKLLLSDSGFYLCAWSAGTGSGNTIYFGEGSWLTVV.